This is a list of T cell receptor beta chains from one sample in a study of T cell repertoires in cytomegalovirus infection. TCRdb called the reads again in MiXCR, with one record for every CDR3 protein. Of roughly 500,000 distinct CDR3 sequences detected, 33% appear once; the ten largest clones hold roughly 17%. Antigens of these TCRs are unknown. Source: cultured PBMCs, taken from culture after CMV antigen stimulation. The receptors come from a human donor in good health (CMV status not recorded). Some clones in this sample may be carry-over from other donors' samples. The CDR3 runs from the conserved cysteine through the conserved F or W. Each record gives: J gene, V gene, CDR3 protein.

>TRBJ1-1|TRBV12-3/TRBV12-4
CASRIRDRIPEAFF
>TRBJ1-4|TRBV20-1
CSARDLGQTNEKLFF
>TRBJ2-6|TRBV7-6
CASSVQGRGANVLTF
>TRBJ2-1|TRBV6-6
CASSPLGEQFF
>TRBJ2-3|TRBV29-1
CSVVERPTDTQYF
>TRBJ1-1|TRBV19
CASSSGIVFTEAFF
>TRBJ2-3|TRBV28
CASSSPTSGAFTDTQYF
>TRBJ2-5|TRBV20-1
CSADSGRAGETQYF
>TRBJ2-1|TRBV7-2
CASSLEAEGGFEQFF
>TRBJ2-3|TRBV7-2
CASSLPHRPGGDTQYF
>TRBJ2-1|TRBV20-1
CSARDGGRTSGSGNEQFF
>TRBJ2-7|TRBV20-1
CSATTGGSRYEQYF
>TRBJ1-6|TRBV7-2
CASSLVPAHSSYNSPLHF
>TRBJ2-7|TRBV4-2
CASSQDWSGDTYEQYF
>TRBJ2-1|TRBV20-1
CSAITSGRFNEQFF
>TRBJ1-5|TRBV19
CASSIESNQPQHF
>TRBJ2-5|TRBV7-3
CASSPISGVARETQYF
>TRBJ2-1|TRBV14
CASSQVKSYAEQFF
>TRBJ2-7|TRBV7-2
CASSYQTDYEQYF
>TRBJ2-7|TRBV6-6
CASREGHNSYEQYF
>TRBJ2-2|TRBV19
CASRGAGDPGELFF
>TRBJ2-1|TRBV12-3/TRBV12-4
CASRGWTSGRNNEQFF
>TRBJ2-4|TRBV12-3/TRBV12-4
CTSSTAGTKNIQYF
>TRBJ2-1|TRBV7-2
CASSLGFAGSWGQFF
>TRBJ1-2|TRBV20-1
CSAPTGDVGGYTF
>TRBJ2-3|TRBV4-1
CASSQAPAGVTDTQYF
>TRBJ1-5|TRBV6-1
CASININQPQHF
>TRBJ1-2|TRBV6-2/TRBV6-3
CASSYGGTYGYTF
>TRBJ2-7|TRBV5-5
CASSLFVSGPIAYEQYF
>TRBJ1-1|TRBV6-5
CASSYLGMNTEAFF
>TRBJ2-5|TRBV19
CASSTQGVGETQYF
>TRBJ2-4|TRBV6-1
CASSPAPGKNIQYF
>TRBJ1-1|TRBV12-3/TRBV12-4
CASSTLVEAFF
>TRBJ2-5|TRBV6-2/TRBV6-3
CASSYRQGLGAETQYF
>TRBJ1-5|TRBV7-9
CASSFSTGRSRSNQPQHF
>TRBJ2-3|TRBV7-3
CASSSIWDWCTDTQYF
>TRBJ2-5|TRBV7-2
CASSLARGLAGAQETQYF
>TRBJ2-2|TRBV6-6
CASSYSPSGRSGELFF
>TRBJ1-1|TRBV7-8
CASSLTTDSQAFF
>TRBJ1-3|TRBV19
CASTGLLSSGNTIYF
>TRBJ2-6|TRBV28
CASSSLLRGTGANVLTF
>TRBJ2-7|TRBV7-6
CASSRDSSGASSYEQYF
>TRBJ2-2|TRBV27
CASSPVAGGTGELFF
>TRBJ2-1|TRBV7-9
CASSLNRPGTSGMVDEQFF
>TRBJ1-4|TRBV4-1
CASSPGLLNEKLFF
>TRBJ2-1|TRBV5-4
CASSFGSFQLPNEQFF